This TCR beta chain derives from a study of blood T cell repertoires in COVID-19. Across the whole study: Donors in the United States, Italy and Spain gave samples during acute or convalescent COVID-19. PBMCs, B-cell-depleted T cells, or T cells were the source of the cDNA or gDNA that made up the material.

As originally analysed: Using reference gene primer amplification, nucleated cell counts were estimated. Only in-frame clones appear in the TCRdb table, and some are missing; sequencing was by immunoSEQ multiplex PCR. The V and J calls and the clone size are those of that table, but D and trimming were determined from the DNA. The data contain about 110,000 clones, approximately 62% of them singletons. This CDR3 has 13 amino acids. The trim removed 4 bases at V and 6 bases at J, leaving 7 bases unmatched. The germline V gene has CDR1 SGHNT and CDR2 YYREEE (reference sequence). This clone came up a few times.

Sequenced sample: peripheral blood. The clonotype originates from an elderly man with acute or convalescent COVID-19. This chain links TRBV5-4 with TRBJ2-7; 7 positions match TRBD1. The CDR3 spells CASSLPQGPEQYF. CDR3 nucleotide sequence: TGTGCCAGCAGCCTACCACAGGGGCCCGAGCAGTACTTC.